Listed here are 25 T cell receptor beta chains from one sample, sequenced in a study of blood T cell repertoires in COVID-19. The table came from immunoSEQ multiplex PCR; TCRdb's copy has only in-frame clones and leaves some out. The table has 40,000 to 55,000 clones, 86% seen once. Material: peripheral blood. These receptors were obtained from a human donor in a cohort sampled during active COVID-19.

V usage is TRBV6-5 and J usage is TRBJ1-1; the match to TRBD1 covers 7 bases. This CDR3 contains 14 residues. Trimming took 5 bases from V and 1 from J; bases not matched to a gene: 4. The germline gives CDR1 MNHEY, CDR2 SVGAGI. The CDR3 DNA is TGTGCCAGCAGTAGGGGACAGCAGAACACTGAAGCTTTCTTT. Its translation: CASSRGQQNTEAFF.

CDR3 in amino acids: CASSLGAGTSGAGELFF. In DNA form, the CDR3 reads TGTGCCAGCAGCTTAGGGGCCGGGACTAGCGGCGCCGGGGAGCTGTTTTTT. This chain uses TRBV7-8 with TRBJ2-2, with 11 bases aligning to TRBD2. CDR3 length: 17 amino acids. Germline CDR1 SGHVS, CDR2 FQNEAQ. After removal of 1 base from V and 6 bases from J, the junction contained 7 bases not matched to a gene.

This clone was recorded once. V usage is TRBV7-2 and J usage is TRBJ2-1; 10 bases fit TRBD2. The ends lost 5 bases at V and 7 bases at J; junction bases unmatched: 11. The CDR3 runs 16 residues. Germline values: CDR1 SGHTA, CDR2 FQGNSA. DNA of the CDR3: TGTGCCAGCAGCCCGACTAGCGGGTCCTTAATGAATGAGCAGTTCTTC. Its translation is CASSPTSGSLMNEQFF.

The chain uses TRBV19 and TRBJ1-1, with a weak D call TRBD1 (5 bases). This CDR3 has 15 amino acids. Trimming cost V 6 bases and J 7 bases, with 21 bases left between them. CDR1 is LNHDA and CDR2 is SQIVND in the germline V gene (reference sequence). The CDR3, as DNA: TGTGCCAGTAGCCTGAACTTTGGGCGGAGGGGTGAAGCTTTCTTT. Its protein is CASSLNFGRRGEAFF.

The rearrangement links TRBV18 to TRBJ1-1, with a possible D match to TRBD1 (6 bases). CDR1 and CDR2 from the germline V gene are KGHSH and LQKENI. This CDR3 is built from 16 residues. V was pared by 0 bases and J by 0 bases, with 11 bases between. The CDR3 protein is CASSPPRGGMNTEAFF. In DNA form, the CDR3 reads TGTGCCAGCTCACCACCCAGGGGCGGTATGAACACTGAAGCTTTCTTT.

The gene calls are TRBV5-1 and TRBJ1-6; a possible D gene is TRBD1 (5 bases). CDR1 is SGHRS and CDR2 is YFSETQ in the germline V gene. The CDR3 has 14 amino acids. Trimming took off 0 bases at V and 9 bases at J, with 10 bases between the two ends. The DNA of the CDR3 is TGCGCCAGCAGCTTGGGGCAGGGCAGTTCACCCCTCCACTTT. Translation: CASSLGQGSSPLHF.

The rearrangement links TRBV6-5 to TRBJ2-7; D possibly corresponds to TRBD2 (5 bases). Per germline, CDR1 MNHEY and CDR2 SVGAGI. This CDR3 is built from 12 residues. The V end lost 8 bases, the J end lost 0 bases, and 8 bases lay between the germline ends. The CDR3 reads CASVANSYEQYF. CDR3 DNA sequence: TGTGCCAGCGTAGCGAACTCCTACGAGCAGTACTTC.

The DNA for the CDR3 is TGTGCCAGCAGCTTAGACAGGGGAGGAGGAAACACCATATATTTT. Protein product: CASSLDRGGGNTIYF. The chain couples TRBV7-2 to TRBJ1-3; 7 nucleotides align to TRBD1. In germline, CDR1 is SGHTA, CDR2 FQGNSA. With V trimmed by 1 base and J by 4 bases, 4 bases remained unmatched. CDR3 size: 15 residues.

The rearrangement uses TRBV7-2 and TRBJ2-7; D may be TRBD2 (6 bases). V lost 5 bases to trimming and J lost 0 bases, with 20 bases between them. Germline V gene sequence: CDR1 SGHTA, CDR2 FQGNSA. The CDR3 covers 17 residues. The CDR3 loop reads CASSRLAAGTDSYEQYF. CDR3 nucleotide sequence: TGTGCCAGCAGCCGCCTTGCGGCTGGGACTGACTCCTACGAGCAGTACTTC.

This clone was observed a handful of times. The rearrangement uses TRBV19 and TRBJ1-6; possible D gene TRBD1, 6 bases. Trimming shortened V by 1 base and J by 2 bases, and 9 bases separated the two germline ends. Germline assignment: CDR1 LNHDA and CDR2 SQIVND (reference sequence). The CDR3 is made up of 16 amino acids. Here the CDR3 reads CASSIGRGPYNSPLHF. CDR3 DNA: TGTGCCAGTAGTATAGGCAGGGGACCCTATAATTCACCCCTCCACTTT.

The chain uses TRBV6-6 and TRBJ1-2; 9 nucleotides line up with TRBD1. V gave up 0 bases and J gave up 4 bases; unmatched junction bases: 3. Germline V gene sequence: CDR1 MNHNY, CDR2 SVGAGI (reference sequence). The CDR3 spans 15 residues. Here the CDR3 DNA reads TGTGCCAGCAGTTACTCGACAGGGGGGGGCTATGGCTACACCTTC. It is translated as CASSYSTGGGYGYTF.

This clone was detected once. The chain carries TRBV19 and TRBJ1-2; D remains unclear. There are 18 residues in the CDR3. The V end lost 3 bases, the J end lost 0 bases, and 20 bases lay between the germline ends. Germline V gene data show CDR1 as LNHDA and CDR2 as SQIVND (reference sequence). The CDR3 spells CASSIFSPGPEANYGYTF. DNA of the CDR3: TGTGCCAGTAGTATTTTTTCTCCTGGGCCAGAAGCTAACTATGGCTACACCTTC. The full variable domain, with the rest looked up from reference TRBV19 and TRBJ1-2, is DGGITQSPKYLFRKEGQNVTLSCEQNLNHDAMYWYRQDPGQGLRLIYYSQIVNDFQKGDIAEGYSVSREKKESFPLTVTSAQKNPTAFYLCASSIFSPGPEANYGYTFGSGTRLTVV.

The gene calls are TRBV19 and TRBJ1-3, with D unresolved. Germline CDR1 reads LNHDA; CDR2 reads SQIVND (reference sequence). V dropped 7 bases and J dropped 1 base, with 17 bases sitting between them. The CDR3 totals 16 residues. CDR3 DNA: TGTGCCAGTACCTCTCTTAGGGAGGGATCTGGAAACACCATATATTTT. Translating it yields CASTSLREGSGNTIYF.

The chain recombines TRBV18 with TRBJ1-3; the D is unclear. Deletions cut 2 bases from V and 0 bases from J, with 8 bases between. The V gene's germline CDR1 is KGHSH and CDR2 LQKENI. CDR3 length equals 15 residues. As DNA, the CDR3 is TGTGCCAGCTCACCAGAGATACGCTCTGGAAACACCATATATTTT. It specifies CASSPEIRSGNTIYF.

The chain combines TRBV7-8 with TRBJ1-5, with TRBD1 identical over 8 bases. The J segment lost 4 bases and the V segment lost 5 bases, leaving 4 bases of the junction unmatched. This CDR3 comprises 14 residues. Germline V gene sequence: CDR1 SGHVS, CDR2 FQNEAQ. In nucleotides, the CDR3 is TGTGCCAGCAGCCCCGGGACAGGAAATCAGCCCCAGCATTTT. It is translated as CASSPGTGNQPQHF.

The rearrangement joins TRBV7-9 to TRBJ2-1; tentatively, D is TRBD2 (5 bases). The length of the CDR3 is 11 residues. Trimming took 5 bases from V and 12 from J, leaving 11 bases between them. CDR1 SEHNR and CDR2 FQNEAQ come from the germline V gene (reference sequence). CDR3 loop: CASSRTVGQFF. The CDR3 region has the DNA TGTGCCAGCAGCCGGACTGTTGGGCAGTTCTTC.

This rearrangement joins TRBV28 to TRBJ1-2, with D possibly TRBD1 on 6 matching bases. Trimming left V 2 bases short and J 0 bases short, with 13 bases between. Germline V gene lookup returns CDR1 MDHEN and CDR2 SYDVKM. This CDR3 has 16 amino acids. The CDR3 bases are TGTGCCAGCAGTTTAGGTGACCGACAGGCTAACTATGGCTACACCTTC. It codes for CASSLGDRQANYGYTF.

The rearrangement links TRBV27 to TRBJ2-5; a possible D gene is TRBD1 (8 bases). This CDR3 contains 15 residues. V was cut by 6 bases and J by 3 bases, with 17 bases left in between. Germline CDR1 and CDR2: MNHEY and SMNVEV (reference sequence). The CDR3 loop reads CASSQLQGGKETQYF. DNA of the CDR3: TGTGCCAGCAGCCAACTACAGGGGGGGAAAGAGACCCAGTACTTC.

The genes are TRBV5-1 and TRBJ1-3; perhaps TRBD1 as D (5 bases). Germline CDR1 is SGHRS and CDR2 is YFSETQ. V shed 5 bases and J shed 1 base, with 13 bases lying between them. The CDR3 has 15 residues. The CDR3 DNA follows: TGCGCCAGCAGTCAAGACGGGGGTTCTGGAAACACCATATATTTT. This encodes CASSQDGGSGNTIYF. Supplemented by reference TRBV5-1 and TRBJ1-3, the full variable domain reads KAGVTQTPRYLIKTRGQQVTLSCSPISGHRSVSWYQQTPGQGLQFLFEYFSETQRNKGNFPGRFSGRQFSNSRSEMNVSTLELGDSALYLCASSQDGGSGNTIYFGEGSWLTVV.

The chain is built from TRBV4-2 and TRBJ2-7; TRBD2 aligns across 7 bases. The CDR3 spans 14 residues. V lost 2 bases, J lost 0 bases, and 1 base stayed unmatched. Germline V gene data show CDR1 as LGHNA and CDR2 as YNFKEQ. As DNA, the CDR3 is TGTGCCAGCAGCCAAACTAGCGCCTCCTACGAGCAGTACTTC. Protein product: CASSQTSASYEQYF.

The rearrangement uses TRBV6-6 and TRBJ1-5; TRBD1 agrees at 7 bases. Germline assignment: CDR1 MNHNY and CDR2 SVGAGI (reference sequence). V shed 2 bases, J shed 3 bases, and the junction held 7 bases outside the gene matches. CDR3 length: 16 residues. CDR3 bases: TGTGCCAGCAGTTACAAAAGGGGGACAGTCAATCAGCCCCAGCATTTT. Translating it yields CASSYKRGTVNQPQHF.

This clone showed up just once. This rearrangement joins TRBV10-1 to TRBJ1-2; 7 positions match TRBD1. The J segment lost 6 bases and the V segment lost 3 bases, leaving 4 bases of the junction unmatched. CDR1 WNHNN and CDR2 SYGVQD come from the germline V gene (reference sequence). The CDR3 is made up of 13 amino acids. The CDR3 spells CASSDGTVDGYTF. CDR3 nucleotide sequence: TGCGCCAGCAGTGATGGGACAGTGGATGGCTACACCTTC.

The V gene is TRBV19, the J gene TRBJ1-5, with 11 bases that match TRBD1. Germline assignment: CDR1 LNHDA and CDR2 SQIVND (reference sequence). The CDR3 length is 16 residues. With V trimmed by 3 bases and J by 6 bases, 7 bases remained unmatched. The CDR3 here is CASSIGDRGLLQPQHF. The DNA for the CDR3 is TGTGCCAGTAGTATCGGGGACAGGGGGTTGCTTCAGCCCCAGCATTTT.

The rearrangement uses TRBV14 and TRBJ1-1, with D maybe TRBD1 (6 bases). V lost 1 base to trimming and J lost 3 bases, with 18 bases between them. Germline loops: CDR1 SGHDN, CDR2 FVKESK. The CDR3 is 17 residues long. The CDR3 loop is CASSQVPRGVVHTEAFF. CDR3 sequence (DNA): TGTGCCAGCAGCCAAGTTCCCAGGGGAGTAGTACACACTGAAGCTTTCTTT.

CDR3 region: CASSPRDSHTEAFF. CDR3 sequence (DNA): TGTGCCAGCTCACCACGGGACAGCCACACTGAAGCTTTCTTT. This chain connects TRBV18 to TRBJ1-1, with TRBD1 matching over 7 bases. Germline assignment: CDR1 KGHSH and CDR2 LQKENI. The length of the CDR3 is 14 residues. V shed 1 base, J shed 3 bases, and the junction held 2 bases outside the gene matches.